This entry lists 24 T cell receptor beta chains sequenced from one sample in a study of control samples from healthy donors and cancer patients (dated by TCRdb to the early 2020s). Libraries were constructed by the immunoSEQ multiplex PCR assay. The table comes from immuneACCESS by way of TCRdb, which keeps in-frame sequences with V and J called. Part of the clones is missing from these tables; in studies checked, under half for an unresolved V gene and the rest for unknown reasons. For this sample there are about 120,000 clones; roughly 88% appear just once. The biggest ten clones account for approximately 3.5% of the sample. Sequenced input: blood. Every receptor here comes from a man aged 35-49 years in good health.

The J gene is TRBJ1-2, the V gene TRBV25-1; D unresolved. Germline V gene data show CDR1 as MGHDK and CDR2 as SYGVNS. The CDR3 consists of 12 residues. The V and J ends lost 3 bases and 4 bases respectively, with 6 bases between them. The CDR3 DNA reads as TGTGCCAGCAGTGAGGCCTTCTATGGCTACACCTTC. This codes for CASSEAFYGYTF.

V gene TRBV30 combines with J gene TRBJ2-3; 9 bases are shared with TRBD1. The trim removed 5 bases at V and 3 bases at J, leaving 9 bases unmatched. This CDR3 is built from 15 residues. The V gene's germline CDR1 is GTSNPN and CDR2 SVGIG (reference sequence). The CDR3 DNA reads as TGTGCCTGGGGGACAGGGACGGGAACTACAGATACGCAGTATTTT. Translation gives CAWGTGTGTTDTQYF.

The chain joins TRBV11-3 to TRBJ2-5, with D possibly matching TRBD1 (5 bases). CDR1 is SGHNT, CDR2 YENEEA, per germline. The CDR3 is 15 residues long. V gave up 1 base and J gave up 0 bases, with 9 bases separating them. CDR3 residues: CASSLGTKYQETQYF. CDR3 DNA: TGTGCCAGCAGCTTAGGGACAAAGTACCAAGAGACCCAGTACTTC.

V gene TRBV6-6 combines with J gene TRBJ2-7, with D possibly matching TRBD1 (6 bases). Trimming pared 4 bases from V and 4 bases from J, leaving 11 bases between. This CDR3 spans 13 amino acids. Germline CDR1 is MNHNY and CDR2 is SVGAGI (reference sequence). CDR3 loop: CASSFSGEYEQYF. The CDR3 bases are TGTGCCAGCAGTTTTTCAGGGGAGTACGAGCAGTACTTC.

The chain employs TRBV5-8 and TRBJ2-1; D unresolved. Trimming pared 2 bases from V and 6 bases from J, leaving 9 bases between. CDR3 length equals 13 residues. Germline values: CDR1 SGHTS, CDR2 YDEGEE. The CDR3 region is CASSFPPSNEQFF. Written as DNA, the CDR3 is TGTGCCAGCAGCTTCCCCCCTAGCAATGAGCAGTTCTTC.

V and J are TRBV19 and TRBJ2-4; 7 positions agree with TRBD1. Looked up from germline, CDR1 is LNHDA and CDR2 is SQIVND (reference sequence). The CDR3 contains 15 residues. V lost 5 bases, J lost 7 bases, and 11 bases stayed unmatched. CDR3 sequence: CASSPTGKFSNIQYF. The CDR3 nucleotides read TGTGCCAGTAGTCCGACAGGGAAGTTTAGTAACATTCAGTACTTC.

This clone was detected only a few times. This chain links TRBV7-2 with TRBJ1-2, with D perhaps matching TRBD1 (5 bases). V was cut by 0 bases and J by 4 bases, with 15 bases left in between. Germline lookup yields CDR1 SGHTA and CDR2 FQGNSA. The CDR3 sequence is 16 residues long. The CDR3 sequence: CASSLASGKGLYGYTF. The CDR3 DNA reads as TGTGCCAGCAGCTTAGCGAGCGGAAAGGGGCTCTATGGCTACACCTTC.

DNA of the CDR3: TGTGCCACCAGCAGAGTGGGTTACAGAACCTACGAGCAGTACTTC. This translates into CATSRVGYRTYEQYF. The chain carries TRBV15 and TRBJ2-5, with D uncertain. The J call may not be correct, given that the DNA end is closer to TRBJ2-7. Germline V CDR1 and CDR2: LNHNV, YYDKDF (reference sequence). The CDR3 is made up of 15 amino acids.

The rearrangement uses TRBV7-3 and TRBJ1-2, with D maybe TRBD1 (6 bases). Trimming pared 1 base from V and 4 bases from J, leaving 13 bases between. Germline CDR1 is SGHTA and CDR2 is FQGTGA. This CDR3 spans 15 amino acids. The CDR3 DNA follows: TGTGCCAGCAGCTTAATCCCCGGACAGAGCTATGGCTACACCTTC. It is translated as CASSLIPGQSYGYTF.

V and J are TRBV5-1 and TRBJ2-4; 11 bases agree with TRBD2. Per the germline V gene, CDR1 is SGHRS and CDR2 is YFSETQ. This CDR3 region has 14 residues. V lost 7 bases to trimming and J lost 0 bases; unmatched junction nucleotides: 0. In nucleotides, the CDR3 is TGCGCCAGCGGGACTAGCGGAGCCAAAAACATTCAGTACTTC. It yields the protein CASGTSGAKNIQYF.

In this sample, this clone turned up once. CDR3 in amino acids: CASSSEAGATYNEQFF. CDR3 bases: TGTGCCAGCAGCTCAGAAGCGGGGGCGACCTACAATGAGCAGTTCTTC. This sequence joins TRBV13 and TRBJ2-1; the match to TRBD2 covers 8 bases. V was pared by 4 bases and J by 2 bases, with 7 bases of the junction left unmatched. The CDR3 has 16 residues. Looked up from germline, CDR1 is PRHDT and CDR2 is FYEKMQ (reference sequence).

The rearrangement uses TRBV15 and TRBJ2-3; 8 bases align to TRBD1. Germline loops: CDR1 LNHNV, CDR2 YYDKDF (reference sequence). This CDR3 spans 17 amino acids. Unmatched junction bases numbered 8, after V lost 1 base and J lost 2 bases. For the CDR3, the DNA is TGTGCCACCAGCAGAGGGACGACAGGGGCCCTCACAGATACGCAGTATTTT. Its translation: CATSRGTTGALTDTQYF.

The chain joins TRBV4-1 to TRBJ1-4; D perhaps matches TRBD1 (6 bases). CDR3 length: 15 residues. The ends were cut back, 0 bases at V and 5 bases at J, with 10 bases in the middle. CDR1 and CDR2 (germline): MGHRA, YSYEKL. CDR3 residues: CASSQDYGQNEKLFF. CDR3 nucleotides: TGCGCCAGCAGCCAAGATTATGGACAGAATGAAAAACTGTTTTTT.

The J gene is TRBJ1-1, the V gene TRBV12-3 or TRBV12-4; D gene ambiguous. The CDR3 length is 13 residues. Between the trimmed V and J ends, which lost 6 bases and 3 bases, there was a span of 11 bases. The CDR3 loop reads CASRVGPHTEAFF. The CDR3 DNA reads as TGTGCCAGCAGGGTCGGTCCGCACACTGAAGCTTTCTTT.

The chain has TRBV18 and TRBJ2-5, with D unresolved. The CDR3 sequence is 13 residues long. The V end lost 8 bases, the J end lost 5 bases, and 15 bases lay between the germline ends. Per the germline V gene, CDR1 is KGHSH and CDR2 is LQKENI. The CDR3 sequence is CASLTGLGETQYF. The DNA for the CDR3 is TGTGCCAGCCTCACCGGGCTTGGGGAGACCCAGTACTTC.

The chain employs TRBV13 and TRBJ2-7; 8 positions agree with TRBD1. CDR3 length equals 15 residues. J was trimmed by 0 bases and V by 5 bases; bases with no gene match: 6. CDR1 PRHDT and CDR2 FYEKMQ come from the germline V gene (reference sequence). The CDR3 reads CASSTRDRSSYEQYF. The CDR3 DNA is TGTGCCAGCAGCACTAGGGACAGGAGCTCCTACGAGCAGTACTTC.

Here the CDR3 reads CASKKGGPGNTIYF. DNA of the CDR3: TGTGCCAGCAAAAAGGGGGGGCCTGGAAACACCATATATTTT. The chain couples TRBV28 to TRBJ1-3; D might be TRBD1 (6 bases). Per the germline V gene, CDR1 is MDHEN and CDR2 is SYDVKM. Trimming took off 7 bases at V and 2 bases at J, with 12 bases between the two ends. The CDR3 covers 14 residues.

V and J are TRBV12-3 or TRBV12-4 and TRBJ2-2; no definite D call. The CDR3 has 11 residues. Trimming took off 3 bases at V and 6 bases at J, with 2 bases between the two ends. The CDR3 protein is CASSFAGELFF. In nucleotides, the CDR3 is TGTGCCAGCAGTTTTGCCGGGGAGCTGTTTTTT.

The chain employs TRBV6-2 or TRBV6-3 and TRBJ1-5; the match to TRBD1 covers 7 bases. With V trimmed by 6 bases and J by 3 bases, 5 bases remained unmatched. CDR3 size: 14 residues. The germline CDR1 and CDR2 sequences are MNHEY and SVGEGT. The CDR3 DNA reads TGTGCCAGCAGCACAGGGGCTATCAATCAGCCCCAGCATTTT. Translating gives CASSTGAINQPQHF.

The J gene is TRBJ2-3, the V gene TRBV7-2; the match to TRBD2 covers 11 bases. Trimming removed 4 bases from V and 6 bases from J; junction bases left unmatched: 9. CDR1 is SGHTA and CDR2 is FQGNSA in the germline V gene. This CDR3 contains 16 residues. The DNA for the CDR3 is TGTGCCAGCAGCTACACTAGCGGGGGCGGGGGCGATACGCAGTATTTT. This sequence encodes CASSYTSGGGGDTQYF.

In DNA, the CDR3 is TGTGCCAGCAGACTAGGGCAAGGGGGCAATCAGCCCCAGCATTTT. This encodes CASRLGQGGNQPQHF. The chain recombines TRBV4-2 with TRBJ1-5; tentatively, D is TRBD1 (5 bases). Deletions cut 6 bases from V and 2 bases from J, with 14 bases between. CDR1 is LGHNA and CDR2 is YNFKEQ in the germline V gene. The CDR3 contains 15 residues.

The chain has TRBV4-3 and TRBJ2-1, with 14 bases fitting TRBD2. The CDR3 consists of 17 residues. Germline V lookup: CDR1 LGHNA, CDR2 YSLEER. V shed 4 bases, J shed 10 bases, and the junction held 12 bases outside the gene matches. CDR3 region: CASSPWTSGGRTGEQFF. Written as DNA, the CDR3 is TGCGCCAGCAGCCCCTGGACTAGCGGGGGGAGAACTGGGGAGCAGTTCTTC.

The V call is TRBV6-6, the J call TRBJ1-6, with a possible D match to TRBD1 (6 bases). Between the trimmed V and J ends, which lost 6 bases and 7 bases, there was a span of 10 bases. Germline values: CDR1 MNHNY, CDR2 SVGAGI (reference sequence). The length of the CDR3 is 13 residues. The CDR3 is CASSHRENSPLHF. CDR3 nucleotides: TGTGCCAGCAGCCACAGGGAAAATTCACCCCTCCACTTT.

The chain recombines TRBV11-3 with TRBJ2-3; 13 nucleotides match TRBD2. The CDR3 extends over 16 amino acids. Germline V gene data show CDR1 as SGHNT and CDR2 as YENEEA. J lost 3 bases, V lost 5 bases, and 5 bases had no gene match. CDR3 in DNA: TGTGCCAGCAGCCCCAGGACTAGCGGGGGTACAGATACGCAGTATTTT. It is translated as CASSPRTSGGTDTQYF.